What follows describes a single T cell receptor (beta chain). Here immunoSEQ multiplex PCR was the method, and the copy in TCRdb shows in-frame clones only, minus some. The sample lists 300,000 to 450,000 clones, roughly nine tenths occurring once. This entry belongs to a study of blood T cell repertoires in COVID-19. Study details: Acute and convalescent COVID-19 specimens originated in the United States, Italy and Spain.

Participant-given clinical history determined each cohort assignment. Recovery among Cohort 3 donors was established by two negative PCRs, clearance, or symptom resolution. The V gene's germline CDR1 is MNHEY and CDR2 SMNVEV (reference sequence). J gave up 1 base and V 6 bases, and 2 bases lay outside the gene matches. The CDR3 runs 13 residues. The chain combines TRBV27 with TRBJ1-1; 7 bases fit TRBD1. The sample consisted of PBMCs or T cells enriched from blood (not recorded which). The receptor was derived from a man aged 18-30 years who had recovered from COVID-19. In nucleotides, the CDR3 is TGTGCCAGCAGACGGACAGGGAACACTGAAGCTTTCTTT. It yields the protein CASRRTGNTEAFF.